These 26 T cell receptor beta chains were all obtained from the same sample, sequenced in a study of blood T cells in healthy people across ages. Primed by a sample-barcoded 5' primer and a J-beta primer mix, a second PCR proceeded for roughly 6 to 12 cycles. TCRdb re-called the 5' RACE reads with MiXCR, one entry per CDR3 protein. The table shows some 1,000,000 distinct CDR3 sequences, with approximately 25% occurring only once. The same sample was also studied in work on T cells of mothers and their children.

Sequences were obtained from blood. The receptor set was obtained from a girl aged 2 to 10 in good health.

The chain recombines TRBV5-1 with TRBJ2-2; a weak D match, TRBD2 (6 bases). In germline, CDR1 is SGHRS, CDR2 YFSETQ. The CDR3 length is 13 residues. V shed 5 bases and J shed 7 bases, with 12 bases lying between them. The CDR3 reads CASRARESGELFF. CDR3 DNA sequence: TGCGCCAGCAGGGCACGGGAGAGCGGGGAGCTGTTTTTT.

The chain couples TRBV3-1 to TRBJ1-5; TRBD1 is a possible D gene (6 bases). The germline V and J ends were trimmed by 4 bases and 5 bases, with 21 bases remaining between them. This CDR3 comprises 17 residues. Germline lookup yields CDR1 LGHDT and CDR2 YNNKEL (reference sequence). This CDR3 is CASSPNLLGAKDQPQHF. In DNA form, the CDR3 reads TGTGCCAGCAGCCCCAACCTCCTGGGGGCAAAGGATCAGCCCCAGCATTTT.

This clonotype was seen more than once but under ten times. Here the CDR3 reads CASTPSSGNTIYF. The CDR3 coding sequence is TGTGCCAGCACCCCCTCGAGTGGGAACACCATATATTTT. The gene calls are TRBV12-3 or TRBV12-4 and TRBJ1-3; D is unclear. V was trimmed by 7 bases and J by 7 bases, leaving 14 bases between them. There are 13 residues in the CDR3.

J is TRBJ1-1 and V is TRBV6-6; D remains ambiguous. The CDR3 runs 11 residues. CDR1 and CDR2 from the germline V gene are MNHNY and SVGAGI (reference sequence). V was cut by 5 bases and J by 10 bases, with 11 bases left in between. CDR3 amino acids: CASSDTRVAFF. CDR3 DNA sequence: TGTGCCAGCAGTGACACACGGGTAGCTTTCTTT.

The genes are TRBV27 and TRBJ1-1; D is unresolved. The V and J ends lost 4 bases and 8 bases respectively, with 11 bases between them. This CDR3 has 12 residues. The germline gives CDR1 MNHEY, CDR2 SMNVEV (reference sequence). The CDR3 region is CASSSPSGEAFF. CDR3 in DNA: TGTGCCAGCAGTTCCCCCTCTGGAGAAGCTTTCTTT.

This clonotype appeared a few times. This rearrangement joins TRBV7-2 to TRBJ2-1; 7 nucleotides align to TRBD2. CDR3 length: 14 amino acids. V was pared by 4 bases and J by 9 bases, with 9 bases of the junction left unmatched. Germline CDR1 reads SGHTA; CDR2 reads FQGNSA. DNA of the CDR3: TGTGCCAGCAGCTCACCCCGGACTAGTCGTGAGCAGTTCTTC. This codes for CASSSPRTSREQFF.

Note on this clonotype: Compared with germline, one end of the junction differs, possibly owing to a read error. The chain carries TRBV29-1 and TRBJ2-7; D remains unclear. Germline loops: CDR1 SQVTM, CDR2 ANQGSEA. The CDR3 is made up of 11 amino acids. CDR3 nucleotide sequence: TGCAGCGCTGGTCATAACTACGGGCAGTACTTC. Translation gives CSAGHNYGQYF.

Only a few counts were recorded for this clonotype. The CDR3: CASSRTGDHEQYF. CDR3 bases: TGTGCCAGCAGCCGTACAGGGGACCACGAGCAGTACTTC. The gene calls are TRBV11-2 and TRBJ2-5, with TRBD1 matching over 7 bases. The DNA end lines up better with TRBJ2-7; the J call may be wrong. From germline, CDR1 is SGHAT and CDR2 FQNNGV. The CDR3 loop spans 13 amino acids.

This clonotype was picked up a small number of times. The chain is built from TRBV7-9 and TRBJ2-1; TRBD2 is a possible D gene (6 bases). The CDR3 consists of 10 residues. Between the trimmed V and J ends, which lost 10 bases and 6 bases, there was a span of 7 bases. Germline assignment: CDR1 SEHNR and CDR2 FQNEAQ (reference sequence). The CDR3 coding sequence is TGTGCCATGGGGGGCAATGAGCAGTTCTTC. Its translation is CAMGGNEQFF.

The CDR3 DNA reads as TGTGCCAGTTCCCCGACCGGGACCGAGAATGAAAAACTGTTTTTT. Amino acids: CASSPTGTENEKLFF. The chain uses TRBV12-3 or TRBV12-4 and TRBJ1-4, with D possibly matching TRBD1 (5 bases). The CDR3 totals 15 residues. Trimming removed 9 bases at V and 5 bases at J, with 19 bases between.

This chain uses TRBV11-2 with TRBJ2-1; the D gene could be TRBD1 or TRBD2 (5 bases each). The CDR3 totals 11 residues. The ends were cut back, 2 bases at V and 15 bases at J, with 11 bases in the middle. Germline loops: CDR1 SGHAT, CDR2 FQNNGV. Here the CDR3 reads CASSLSSGGFF. For the CDR3, the DNA is TGTGCCAGCAGCTTAAGCTCTGGGGGGTTCTTC.

This clonotype was recorded a few times. The chain combines TRBV28 with TRBJ2-4; the D is unclear. CDR1 and CDR2 (germline): MDHEN, SYDVKM. Trimming removed 8 bases from V and 2 bases from J, with 13 bases in between. This CDR3 comprises 14 residues. The CDR3 sequence: CASGLTAPKNIQYF. The CDR3 DNA sequence: TGTGCCAGCGGTCTAACCGCTCCCAAAAACATTCAGTACTTC.

This chain uses TRBV20-1 with TRBJ1-2; TRBD1 agrees at 10 bases. The length of the CDR3 is 15 residues. Germline assignment: CDR1 DFQATT and CDR2 SNEGSKA (reference sequence). Trimming cost V 6 bases and J 2 bases; bases outside gene matches: 9. The CDR3 sequence is CSAGTGDRGNYGYTF. The CDR3, as DNA: TGCAGTGCAGGGACAGGGGATAGGGGGAACTATGGCTACACCTTC.

This clonotype was recorded a few times. The CDR3 nucleotides are TGTGCCAGCAGCTCCCTCGGGGCGAATCAGCCCCAGCATTTT. Translated, it gives CASSSLGANQPQHF. The chain links TRBV5-6 to TRBJ1-5; possible D gene TRBD1, 5 bases. CDR1 and CDR2 (germline): SGHDT, YYEEEE. CDR3 length: 14 residues. The V and J ends lost 3 bases and 4 bases respectively, with 11 bases between them.

The table lists this clonotype with a count of one. Here the CDR3 reads CSARDRGGKGPSYEQYF. CDR3 nucleotide sequence: TGCAGTGCTAGAGATCGGGGCGGAAAGGGCCCTTCCTACGAGCAGTACTTC. The rearrangement uses TRBV20-1 and TRBJ2-7; D could derive from TRBD1 or TRBD2 (5 bases each). Trimming removed 0 bases at V and 1 base at J, with 19 bases between. The CDR3 totals 17 residues. Germline V gene sequence: CDR1 DFQATT, CDR2 SNEGSKA (reference sequence).

V is TRBV12-5 and J is TRBJ2-4; TRBD1 might be the D (6 bases). CDR3 size: 16 residues. Germline loops: CDR1 LGHNT, CDR2 FRNRAP. V was trimmed by 6 bases and J by 1 base, leaving 16 bases between them. This chain's CDR3 is CASGPGQPSAKNIQYF. In nucleotides, the CDR3 is TGTGCTAGTGGCCCTGGACAGCCTAGTGCCAAAAACATTCAGTACTTC.

In its sample, this clonotype was seen a few times. The gene calls are TRBV4-3 and TRBJ2-5; 11 bases map to TRBD1. J gave up 3 bases and V 4 bases, and 4 bases lay outside the gene matches. Germline V gives CDR1 LGHNA, CDR2 YSLEER. The CDR3 sequence is 15 residues long. This CDR3 is CASSPGTGGKETQYF. As DNA, the CDR3 is TGCGCCAGCAGCCCAGGGACAGGGGGGAAAGAGACCCAGTACTTC.

This clonotype was observed a handful of times. This chain connects TRBV7-9 to TRBJ2-5; the D gene could be TRBD1 or TRBD2 (5 bases each). The end of the DNA fits TRBJ2-1 better, so the J call may be wrong. Germline-derived CDR1 and CDR2 are SEHNR and FQNEAQ (reference sequence). The CDR3 sequence is 16 residues long. CDR3 DNA: TGTGCCAGCAGCTTTGACGGGGTCAGGGTATTGAATGAGCAGTTCTTC. Translated, it gives CASSFDGVRVLNEQFF.

This clonotype was counted only a few times. V is TRBV20-1 and J is TRBJ2-7; D perhaps matches TRBD2 (5 bases). Germline values: CDR1 DFQATT, CDR2 SNEGSKA (reference sequence). V shed 7 bases and J shed 4 bases, with 23 bases lying between them. CDR3 size: 15 residues. CDR3 in DNA: TGCAGTGTCGGGAACCAACGGGGAGTGGGTTACGAGCAGTACTTC. This codes for CSVGNQRGVGYEQYF.

This chain connects TRBV28 to TRBJ2-5; D is unresolved. The V end was cut by 5 bases, the J end by 4 bases, with 8 bases between. Germline CDR1 MDHEN, CDR2 SYDVKM. This CDR3 has 12 amino acids. This CDR3 reads CASSGRRETQYF. CDR3 DNA sequence: TGTGCCAGCAGTGGACGGCGAGAGACCCAGTACTTC.

This clonotype was detected a few times. This chain joins TRBV20-1 and TRBJ2-2; no clear D gene. The germline V and J ends were trimmed by 3 bases and 0 bases, with 11 bases remaining between them. The CDR3 totals 15 residues. Per germline, CDR1 DFQATT and CDR2 SNEGSKA (reference sequence). DNA of the CDR3: TGCAGTGCTAGTCCCGGGTCGACGAACACCGGGGAGCTGTTTTTT. Translated: CSASPGSTNTGELFF.

This chain links TRBV29-1 with TRBJ2-7; 9 bases match TRBD1. Germline V lookup: CDR1 SQVTM, CDR2 ANQGSEA. The ends lost 3 bases at V and 5 bases at J; junction bases unmatched: 8. The CDR3 length is 14 residues. In nucleotides, the CDR3 is TGCAGCGTTGATATTGGGGACAGGGCAAACGAGCAGTACTTC. Translation gives CSVDIGDRANEQYF.

This clonotype was recorded a few times. CDR3 in DNA: TGCGCCAGCAGCCAAGAGCGGGCCCCGGGGCCTGAAGCTTTCTTT. This sequence encodes CASSQERAPGPEAFF. The V call is TRBV4-3, the J call TRBJ1-1; TRBD1 might be the D (5 bases). This CDR3 region has 15 residues. Looked up from germline, CDR1 is LGHNA and CDR2 is YSLEER. V gave up 0 bases and J gave up 6 bases, with 14 bases separating them.

J is TRBJ2-3 and V is TRBV28; D is tentatively TRBD1 or TRBD2 (5 bases each). From germline, CDR1 is MDHEN and CDR2 SYDVKM. The CDR3 totals 14 residues. Trimming removed 4 bases at V and 3 bases at J, with 11 bases between. CDR3 sequence: CASSYGGVTDTQYF. The CDR3 nucleotides are TGTGCCAGCAGTTATGGGGGTGTGACAGATACGCAGTATTTT.

The V and J genes are TRBV5-1 and TRBJ2-5; 8 nucleotides agree with TRBD2. There are 14 residues in the CDR3. V dropped 2 bases and J dropped 7; count of bases not matched to a gene: 7. CDR1 is SGHRS and CDR2 is YFSETQ in the germline V gene. The CDR3 nucleotides read TGCGCCAGCAGCTTTATAGCGGGGACGGGGACCCAGTACTTC. The encoded protein is CASSFIAGTGTQYF.

The J gene is TRBJ2-1, the V gene TRBV27; D gene ambiguous. With 5 bases removed from V and 7 bases from J, the gap between germline ends came to 12 bases. This CDR3 has 13 amino acids. Germline CDR1 MNHEY, CDR2 SMNVEV (reference sequence). In nucleotides, the CDR3 is TGTGCCAGCAGTCCCCCACTCGAGAATGAGCAGTTCTTC. This encodes CASSPPLENEQFF.